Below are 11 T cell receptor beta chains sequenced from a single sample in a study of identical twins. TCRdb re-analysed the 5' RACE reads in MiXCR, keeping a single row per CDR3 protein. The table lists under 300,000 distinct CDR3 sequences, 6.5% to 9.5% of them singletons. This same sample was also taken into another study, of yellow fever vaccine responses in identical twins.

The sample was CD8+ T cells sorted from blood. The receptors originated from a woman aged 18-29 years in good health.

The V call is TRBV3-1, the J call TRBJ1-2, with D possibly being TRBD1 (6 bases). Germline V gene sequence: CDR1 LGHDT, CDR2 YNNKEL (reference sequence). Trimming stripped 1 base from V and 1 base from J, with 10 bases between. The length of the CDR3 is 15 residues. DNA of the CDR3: TGTGCCAGCAGCCAAGGGGACATCAATAACTATGGCTACACCTTC. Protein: CASSQGDINNYGYTF.

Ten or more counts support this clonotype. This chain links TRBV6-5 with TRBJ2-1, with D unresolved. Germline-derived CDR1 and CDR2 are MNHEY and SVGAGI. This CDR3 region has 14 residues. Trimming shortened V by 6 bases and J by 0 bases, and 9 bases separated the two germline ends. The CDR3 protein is CASSYKSSYNEQFF. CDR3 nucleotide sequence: TGTGCCAGCAGCTACAAGAGCTCCTACAATGAGCAGTTCTTC.

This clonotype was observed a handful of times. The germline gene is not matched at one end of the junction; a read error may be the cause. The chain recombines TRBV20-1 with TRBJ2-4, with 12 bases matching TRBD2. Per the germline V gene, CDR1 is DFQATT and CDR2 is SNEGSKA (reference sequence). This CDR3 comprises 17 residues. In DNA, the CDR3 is TGCTGTGCTAGAGACCCGGCTAGCGGGGGGGCCGTAAACATTCAGTACTTC. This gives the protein CCARDPASGGAVNIQYF.

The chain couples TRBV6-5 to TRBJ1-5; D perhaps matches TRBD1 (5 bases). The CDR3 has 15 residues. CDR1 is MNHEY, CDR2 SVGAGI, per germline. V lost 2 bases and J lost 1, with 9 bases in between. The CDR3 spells CASSYIRASNQPQHF. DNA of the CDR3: TGTGCCAGCAGTTACATCAGGGCAAGCAATCAGCCCCAGCATTTT.

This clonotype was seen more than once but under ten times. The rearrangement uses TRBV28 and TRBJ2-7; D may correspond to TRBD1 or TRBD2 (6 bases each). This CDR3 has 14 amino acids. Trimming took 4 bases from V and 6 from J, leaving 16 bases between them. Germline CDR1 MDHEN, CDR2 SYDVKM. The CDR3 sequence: CASSSLSRGVEQYF. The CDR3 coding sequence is TGTGCCAGCAGTTCGCTATCTAGGGGGGTCGAGCAGTACTTC.

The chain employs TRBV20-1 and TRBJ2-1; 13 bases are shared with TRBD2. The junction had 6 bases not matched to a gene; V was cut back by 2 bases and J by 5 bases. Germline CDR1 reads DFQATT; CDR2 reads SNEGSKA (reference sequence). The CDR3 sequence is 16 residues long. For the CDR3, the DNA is TGCAGTGCTAGAAGTTTCGGGACTAGCGGGGACAATGAGCAGTTCTTC. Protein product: CSARSFGTSGDNEQFF.

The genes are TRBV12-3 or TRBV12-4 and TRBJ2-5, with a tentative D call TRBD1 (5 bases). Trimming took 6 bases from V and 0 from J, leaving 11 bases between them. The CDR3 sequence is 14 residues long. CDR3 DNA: TGTGCCAGCAGGACGACAGTGAACCAAGAGACCCAGTACTTC. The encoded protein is CASRTTVNQETQYF.

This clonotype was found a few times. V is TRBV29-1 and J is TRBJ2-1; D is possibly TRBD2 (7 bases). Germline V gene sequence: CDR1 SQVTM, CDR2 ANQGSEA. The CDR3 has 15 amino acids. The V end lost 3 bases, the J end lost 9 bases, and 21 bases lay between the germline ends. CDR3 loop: CSVEGGGHLDVEQFF. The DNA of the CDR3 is TGCAGCGTTGAGGGAGGGGGACATTTAGACGTTGAGCAGTTCTTC.

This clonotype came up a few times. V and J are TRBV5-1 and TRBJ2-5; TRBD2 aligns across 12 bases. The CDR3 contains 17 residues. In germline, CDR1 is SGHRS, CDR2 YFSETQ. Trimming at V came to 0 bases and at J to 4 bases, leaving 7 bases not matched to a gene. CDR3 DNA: TGCGCCAGCAGCTTGGGACTAGCGGGGGACTTAGGAGAGACCCAGTACTTC. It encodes CASSLGLAGDLGETQYF. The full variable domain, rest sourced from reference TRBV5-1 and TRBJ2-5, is KAGVTQTPRYLIKTRGQQVTLSCSPISGHRSVSWYQQTPGQGLQFLFEYFSETQRNKGNFPGRFSGRQFSNSRSEMNVSTLELGDSALYLCASSLGLAGDLGETQYFGPGTRLLVL.

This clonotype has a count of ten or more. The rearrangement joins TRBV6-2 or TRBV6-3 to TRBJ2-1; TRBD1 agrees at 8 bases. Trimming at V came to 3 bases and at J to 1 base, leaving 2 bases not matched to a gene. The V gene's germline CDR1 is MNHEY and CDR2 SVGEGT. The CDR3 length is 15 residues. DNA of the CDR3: TGTGCCAGCAGTTATGACAGGGGTTCCTACAATGAGCAGTTCTTC. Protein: CASSYDRGSYNEQFF.

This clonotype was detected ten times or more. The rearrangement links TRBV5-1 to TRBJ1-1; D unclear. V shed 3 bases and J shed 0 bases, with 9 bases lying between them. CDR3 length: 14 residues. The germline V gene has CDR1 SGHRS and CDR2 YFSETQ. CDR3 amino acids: CASSSPEMNTEAFF. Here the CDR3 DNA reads TGCGCCAGCAGCTCGCCCGAGATGAACACTGAAGCTTTCTTT.